This T cell receptor (beta chain) was retrieved from a study of T cells after yellow fever vaccination. It was through 5'RACE template switching that TCR cDNA was made, with a universal primer site and UMIs added. TCRdb recomputed calls from the 5' RACE reads with MiXCR, one row per CDR3 protein. The sample gives about 85,000 distinct CDR3 sequences, 10% to 15% of which show up once; around 25% is in the top ten. This clonotype was detected a few times. The sample here was CD8+ T cells not binding an NS4B(214-222) dextramer, sorted from PBMCs, taken roughly 20 days after the first yellow fever vaccination. This clonotype was obtained from a man between 18 and 35 years old who received the YFV17D yellow fever vaccine.

The DNA for the CDR3 is TGTGCCAGCAGTTTGACTAGCGGGGGCCTCTCCTACAATGAGCAGTTCTTC. Its protein product is CASSLTSGGLSYNEQFF. The chain has TRBV27 and TRBJ2-1; 12 bases line up with TRBD2. Trimming removed 3 bases from V and 0 bases from J; junction bases left unmatched: 3. CDR1 MNHEY and CDR2 SMNVEV come from the germline V gene (reference sequence). The CDR3 is 17 amino acids.